These T cell receptor beta chains were read from a single sample in a study of T cells in Graves' hyperthyroidism and ophthalmopathy. MiXCR was run by TCRdb on the multiplex PCR reads, yielding one entry per CDR3 protein. The sample has approximately 400,000 distinct CDR3 sequences; about 14% are singletons. Sequencing was carried out using blood. These receptors came from an older woman with Graves' hyperthyroidism. CDR3s include the opening cysteine and the closing phenylalanine or tryptophan.

j_gene | v_gene | CDR3aa
TRBJ2-5 | TRBV19 | CASRMGLAGETQYF
TRBJ2-7 | TRBV29-1 | CSVDGTSGGDEQYF
TRBJ1-3 | TRBV30 | CAFNGYYGNTIYF
TRBJ2-2 | TRBV6-2/TRBV6-3 | CASRLLAGNTGELFF
TRBJ2-1 | TRBV7-2 | CASSSGPDNEQFF
TRBJ2-7 | TRBV18 | CASSPSEGGEQYF
TRBJ1-1 | TRBV19 | CASREGAGKTEAFF
TRBJ2-7 | TRBV4-1 | CASSQLAGILSSYEQYF
TRBJ1-2 | TRBV12-3/TRBV12-4 | CASSPLRVGGYTF
TRBJ2-1 | TRBV10-2 | CASKPETSGNNEQFF
TRBJ2-5 | TRBV6-1 | CASSLDQRGTQYF
TRBJ2-7 | TRBV6-2/TRBV6-3 | CASSYSGTAAYEQYF
TRBJ2-1 | TRBV6-1 | CASSEALALPNEQFF
TRBJ1-2 | TRBV20-1 | CSADPHRVSYGYTF
TRBJ2-1 | TRBV18 | CASSGDGNEQFF
TRBJ2-5 | TRBV10-3 | CAIRERLAGEVKTQYF
TRBJ2-3 | TRBV18 | CASSPRLTSGKGTDTQYF
TRBJ2-5 | TRBV29-1 | CSVGAQETQYF
TRBJ2-1 | TRBV6-5 | CASSYPGTSGDYNEQFF
TRBJ2-5 | TRBV3-1 | CASSQDLSAETQYF
TRBJ2-7 | TRBV11-3 | CASSSRDPGTYEQYF
TRBJ2-2 | TRBV10-3 | CAIRTPGLAGGNTGELFF
TRBJ2-3 | TRBV7-9 | CASSQEAASTDTQYF